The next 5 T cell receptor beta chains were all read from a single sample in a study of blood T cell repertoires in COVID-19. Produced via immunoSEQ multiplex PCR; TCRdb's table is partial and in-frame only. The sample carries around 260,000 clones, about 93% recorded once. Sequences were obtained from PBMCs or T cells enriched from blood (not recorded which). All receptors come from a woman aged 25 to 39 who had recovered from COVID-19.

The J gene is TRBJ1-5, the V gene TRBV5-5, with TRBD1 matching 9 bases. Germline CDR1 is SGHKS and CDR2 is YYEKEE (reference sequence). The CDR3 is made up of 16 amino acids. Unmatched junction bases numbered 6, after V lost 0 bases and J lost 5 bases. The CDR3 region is CASSLVRTGEDQPQHF. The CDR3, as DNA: TGTGCCAGCAGCTTGGTAAGGACAGGGGAGGATCAGCCCCAGCATTTT.

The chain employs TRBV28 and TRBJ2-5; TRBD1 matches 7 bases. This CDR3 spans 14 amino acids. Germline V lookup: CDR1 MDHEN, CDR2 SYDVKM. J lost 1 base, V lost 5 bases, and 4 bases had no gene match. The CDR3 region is CASSPRDSQETQYF. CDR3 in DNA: TGTGCCAGCAGTCCCAGGGACAGCCAAGAGACCCAGTACTTC.

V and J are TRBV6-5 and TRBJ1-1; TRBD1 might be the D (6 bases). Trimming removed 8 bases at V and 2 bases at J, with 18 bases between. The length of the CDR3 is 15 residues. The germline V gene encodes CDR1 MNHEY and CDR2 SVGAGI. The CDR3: CASRTEPLSNTEAFF. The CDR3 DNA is TGTGCCAGCCGGACAGAACCACTTTCCAACACTGAAGCTTTCTTT.

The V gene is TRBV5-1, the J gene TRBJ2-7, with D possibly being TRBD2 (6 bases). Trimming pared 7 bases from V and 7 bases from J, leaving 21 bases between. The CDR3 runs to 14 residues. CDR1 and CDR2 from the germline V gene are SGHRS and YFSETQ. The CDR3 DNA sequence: TGCGCCAGCGGAACCTGGTGGAGGGCGAAAGAGCAGTACTTC. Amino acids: CASGTWWRAKEQYF.

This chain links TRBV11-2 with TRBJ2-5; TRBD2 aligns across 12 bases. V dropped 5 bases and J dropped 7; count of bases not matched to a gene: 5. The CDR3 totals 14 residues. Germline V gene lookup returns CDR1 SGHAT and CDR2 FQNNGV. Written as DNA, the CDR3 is TGTGCCAGCAGCCCATCGGGACTAGCGGGGACCCAGTACTTC. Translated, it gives CASSPSGLAGTQYF.